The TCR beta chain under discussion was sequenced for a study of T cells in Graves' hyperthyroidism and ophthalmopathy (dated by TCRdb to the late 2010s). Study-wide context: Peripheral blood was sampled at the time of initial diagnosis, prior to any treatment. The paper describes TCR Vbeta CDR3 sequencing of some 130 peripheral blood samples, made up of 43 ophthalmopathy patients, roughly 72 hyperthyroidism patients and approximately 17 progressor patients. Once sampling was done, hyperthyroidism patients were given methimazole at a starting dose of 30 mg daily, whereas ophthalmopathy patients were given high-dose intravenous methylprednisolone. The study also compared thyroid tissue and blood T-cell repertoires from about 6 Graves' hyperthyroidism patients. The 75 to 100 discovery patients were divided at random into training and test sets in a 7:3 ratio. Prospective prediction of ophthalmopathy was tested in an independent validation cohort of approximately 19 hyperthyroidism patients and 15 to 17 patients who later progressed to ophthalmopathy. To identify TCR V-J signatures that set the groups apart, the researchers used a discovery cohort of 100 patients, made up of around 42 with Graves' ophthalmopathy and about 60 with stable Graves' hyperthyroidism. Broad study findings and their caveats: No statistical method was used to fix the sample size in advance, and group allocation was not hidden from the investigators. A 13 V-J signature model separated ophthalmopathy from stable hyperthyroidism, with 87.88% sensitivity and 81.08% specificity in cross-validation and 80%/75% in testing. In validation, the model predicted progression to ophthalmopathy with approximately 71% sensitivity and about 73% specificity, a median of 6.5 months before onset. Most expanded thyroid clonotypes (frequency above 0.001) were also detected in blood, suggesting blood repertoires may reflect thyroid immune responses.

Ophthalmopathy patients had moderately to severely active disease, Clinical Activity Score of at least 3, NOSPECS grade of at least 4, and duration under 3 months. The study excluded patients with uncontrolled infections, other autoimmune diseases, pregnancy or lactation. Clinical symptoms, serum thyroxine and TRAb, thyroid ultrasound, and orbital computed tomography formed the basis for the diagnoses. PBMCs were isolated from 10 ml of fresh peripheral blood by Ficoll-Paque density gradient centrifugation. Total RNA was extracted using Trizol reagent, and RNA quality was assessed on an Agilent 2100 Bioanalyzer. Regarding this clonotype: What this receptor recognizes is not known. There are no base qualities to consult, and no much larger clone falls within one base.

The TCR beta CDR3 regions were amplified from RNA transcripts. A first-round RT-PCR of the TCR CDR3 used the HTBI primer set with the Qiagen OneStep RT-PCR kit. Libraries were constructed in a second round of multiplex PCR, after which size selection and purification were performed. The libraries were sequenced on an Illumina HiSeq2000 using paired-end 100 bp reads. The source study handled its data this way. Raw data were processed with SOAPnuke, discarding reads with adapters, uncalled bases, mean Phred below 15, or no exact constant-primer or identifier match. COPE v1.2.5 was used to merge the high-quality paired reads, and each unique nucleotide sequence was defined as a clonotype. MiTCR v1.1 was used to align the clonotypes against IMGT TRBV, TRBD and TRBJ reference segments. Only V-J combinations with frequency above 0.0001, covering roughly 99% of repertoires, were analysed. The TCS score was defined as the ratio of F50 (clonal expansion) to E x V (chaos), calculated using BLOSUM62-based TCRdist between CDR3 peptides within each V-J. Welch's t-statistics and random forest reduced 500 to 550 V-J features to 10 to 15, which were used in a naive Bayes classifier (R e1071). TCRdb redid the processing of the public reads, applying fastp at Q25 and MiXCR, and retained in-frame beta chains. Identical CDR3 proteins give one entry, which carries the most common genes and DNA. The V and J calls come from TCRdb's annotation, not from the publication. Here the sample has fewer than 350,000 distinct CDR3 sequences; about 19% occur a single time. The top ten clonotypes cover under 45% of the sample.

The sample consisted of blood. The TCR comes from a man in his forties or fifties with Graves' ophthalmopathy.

In nucleotides, the sequence is TGCAGCGTTCGGGGGGGGTCAAGCTTTAATTCGGTGTTGAGCGAGCAGTACTTC. Its product reads: CSVRGGSSFNSVLSEQYF. The chain is assembled from TRBV29-1 and TRBJ2-7; 8 central bases correspond to TRBD2. Including the terminal cysteine and phenylalanine, the CDR3 comprises 18 residues. The read is trimmed to its CDR3 DNA, 54 bases read in frame from base 1. Germline trimming amounts to 5 bases on V and 6 bases on J, with 24 as the count of junction bases outside the gene matches. Reading the germline V gene gives CDR1 SQVTM and CDR2 ANQGSEA.